The TCR beta chain described here comes from a study of cytomegalovirus exposure and HLA in healthy donors (dated by TCRdb to about 2017). Study-wide context: An earlier analysis of 587 of the donors reported 276 Gb of sequence data and 95 million to 140 million unique TCR beta sequences obtained from roughly 180 million T cells. A later genetic analysis used genome-wide SNP genotypes for about three fifths of the 666 donors, treating that subset as a discovery cohort. To study patterns of TCR occurrence, a later analysis re-analyzed previously published TCR beta repertoires from several hundred donors and added high-resolution HLA genotyping. Of the 350 to 450 genotyped donors, approximately 80% fell in the genetic ancestry cluster associated with self-reported Caucasian donors. The number of donors typed differed by locus, with roughly 629-640 for A, B, C, DRB1 and DQB1, around 500 for DQA1, over 600 for DPA1, and 400 to 490 for DPB1. A separate validation cohort of 100 to 150 different subjects was used in addition to the approximately 700-subject first cohort. To predict cytomegalovirus infection status, the study combined high-throughput TCR immunosequencing, statistical association of individual TCRs with disease status, and machine learning. The study profiled the T cell repertoires of around 700 subjects by immunosequencing and related them to cytomegalovirus serostatus. All discovery cohort repertoires had been generated on a single sequencing platform. Across approximately 420 genotyped donors of the cohort, an average of roughly 250,000 unique TCR beta nucleotide sequences per donor were sequenced, and roughly 20% of those sequences were non-productive. Both class I and class II loci were covered by HLA typing, at four-digit resolution. The later analysis used no new phenotypic data to find candidate immune exposures, relying instead on TCR beta sequences and their occurrence across donors. Roughly five DR-DQ haplotypes were handled as single units for association and clustering, since linkage in the cohort was strong. The study aimed to test whether signatures of past pathogen exposure could be identified by cataloging public T cell receptors. In an earlier analysis of several hundred of the donors, high-throughput TCR beta sequencing was used to judge whether each TCR beta V gene segment behaved as functional or pseudogenic. An early release covering around 630 HLA-typed donors comprised approximately 300 gigabases of sequencing data and 85 million to 100 million unique TCR sequences. Donor age, sex, ethnicity and CMV serostatus were compiled together with the repertoire data.

On this clone: The antigen it binds to is not known. The input lacks base qualities; no much larger clone sits a single base away.

The cohort comprised around 690 healthy bone marrow donors. All cohort members were sampled while nominally healthy, although unrecorded immune exposures were likely present. The donor was CMV seronegative and was included in the group of about 350 seronegative cohort members. A peripheral blood sample was collected from each donor, and TCR beta sequencing was performed on peripheral blood mononuclear cells. The Qiagen DNeasy Blood Extraction Kit was used to extract genomic DNA from the blood cell samples. Counted from cysteine to phenylalanine, this CDR3 has 18 amino acids. Of the read, only the CDR3 DNA is kept; its 54 bases are in frame from base 1. From a lookup of the germline V gene (reference sequence), CDR1 and CDR2 are MNHEY and SMNVEV. The germline V end is reduced by 2 bases and the J end by 5 bases; junction bases left unmatched: 14. Broad study findings and their caveats: According to a later analysis, TCR association rates differed among HLA loci, with DRB1 alleles showing the most associated TCRs and HLA-C alleles showing the fewest. Linkage disequilibrium might explain the correlated functional status among segregating V segments, but an unknown experimental factor could not be excluded. Because counts were too low, around 18 rarely observed V segments, including chromosome 9 orphons, were left out of the earlier analysis of a few hundred of the donors. In the study, 164 TCR beta chains were listed as associated with cytomegalovirus. Most TCR sequences were seen in very few donors, while some public TCRs were found in many individuals. Some IMGT-functional V segments, including TRBV6-2 and TRBV6-3, could not be told apart with the 87-base-pair reads, so those segments were excluded. According to the authors, the approach could potentially be generalized to other disease states and immunological phenotypes. Roughly uniform sequencing depth across donors was assumed in presence/absence analyses, although this assumption may not hold. Specific HLA alleles were associated with 15,000 to 20,000 TCR beta sequences at a false discovery rate of 0.05 in a later analysis. Several of the top co-occurrence clusters appeared to be linked to parvovirus B19, influenza, CMV and Epstein-Barr virus, according to a later analysis. HLA typing was unavailable for some donors at each locus, so association tests used only the typed subset. A further reported finding was that TCR beta sequences accurately predicted the HLA-A and HLA-B alleles for most subjects in the first cohort. A later analysis found that most CMV-associated TCR beta chains appeared HLA-restricted, with HLA associations seemingly driven largely by CMV exposure. Compared with the approximately 670-donor mean, donors in an Asian-associated ancestry cluster had fewer N-insertions in productive TCRs, according to a later genetic analysis. In a later genetic analysis, a missense DCLRE1C variant was associated with V-gene and J-gene trimming of TCR beta chains, and the association was replicated in an independent cohort. An earlier analysis of around 600 of the donors showed that most TCR beta V segments appeared in productive rearrangements either about 87% or about 30% of the time, which broadly matched IMGT annotations. Immune exposure information for the cohort was limited to CMV serostatus. A cluster of highly shared sequence variants was judged likely to represent a technical artifact of the sequencing pipeline. In vitro tests confirmed that three of the cytomegalovirus-associated TCR beta chains recognize cytomegalovirus antigens. Cytomegalovirus status was reported to be diagnosed by the classifier with high specificity and sensitivity in both the original and validation cohorts. When HLA alleles, especially DR and DQ, strongly co-occurred, attributing TCR associations to individual alleles was difficult. In a later analysis, HLA-associated TCR beta chains showed more clonal expansion and lower generation probabilities than non-associated chains that were equally common. In this cohort, only TCR beta chains were sequenced, and detectable features were limited by the absence of alpha or paired-chain data.

Libraries came from the immunoSEQ multiplex PCR assay. A mixture of 60 forward primers for TCR Vbeta segments and 13 reverse primers for TCR Jbeta segments was used in the multiplex PCR. The CDR3 region of rearranged TCR beta genes was amplified from genomic DNA by a multiplex PCR assay. Amplified TCR beta libraries were sequenced as 87-base-pair reads on the Illumina HiSeq System. The authors' pipeline ran thus. In a later analysis, tens of millions of unique TCR beta chains were counted across the approximately 640 repertoires, and approximately 11 million of these chains were shared by at least two donors. Raw reads were error-corrected and collapsed into unique sequences by a nearest-neighbor algorithm in which closely related sequences were merged to remove PCR and sequencing errors. To assign V, D and J gene segments, CDR3 sequences were aligned to IMGT reference sequences. Each retained sequence needed at least a six-nucleotide match to both a V gene segment and a J gene segment. Rearrangements were called productive when the CDR3 lacked stop codons and stayed in frame with V and J; all others were non-productive. Following IMGT convention, CDR3 was defined as the stretch from the second conserved V-encoded cysteine up to the conserved J-encoded phenylalanine. In an earlier analysis of roughly 580 of the donors, sequences lacking an unambiguous match to a single V gene segment were excluded. In an earlier analysis of around 590 of the donors, a V segment was called functional when productive rearrangements were above 56.7%, and segregating when the standard deviation between donors exceeded 5%. To diagnose cytomegalovirus status from the catalog of TCR beta chain sequences, a statistical classification framework was built. V and J gene assignment, in a later analysis, came from comparing TCR nucleotide sequences with IMGT/GENE-DB human TR gene sequences. In a later analysis, CDR3 sequences and most-parsimonious VDJ recombination scenarios were assigned using the TCRdist pipeline. In a later analysis, each TCR beta chain was defined by its CDR3 amino acid sequence together with its V-gene family, and reads lacking a unique V-gene family were excluded. As a way to deal with suspected cross-contamination and a sequencing artifact, a later analysis dropped approximately 570 nucleotide sequences that were highly shared and had low generation probability. For each public chain, a later analysis derived a clonal expansion index from normalized ranks of inferred template counts within each repertoire. In a later analysis, generation probabilities were computed using a VDJ recombination model fitted to out-of-frame rearrangements, and the results were checked against IGoR. In a later analysis, hypergeometric tests were used to score TCR-TCR, TCR-HLA and TCR-CMV co-occurrence, with a repertoire-size bias correction applied to TCR pairs. To estimate false discovery rates, a later analysis permuted the HLA or CMV assignments 20 times. A later analysis grouped co-occurring TCRs with DBSCAN, adding TCRdist sequence similarity when clustering within HLA-allele-positive subsets. Repertoires with fewer than 30,000 or more than 120,000 public chains were left out of co-occurrence clustering, as were a handful of repertoires with anomalous nucleotide sharing. TCRdb mirrors the immuneACCESS table, restricted to in-frame sequences. Some clones are absent from its copies; in checked studies, under half trace to an unresolved V gene, and the reason for the others is unknown. That table is the source of V, J and clone size, and D and trimming were worked out from the DNA. Recorded for this sample are about 77,000 clones; approximately 78% of them occurred a single time. Approximately 4.4% of the sample comes from the top ten.

Sequencing was performed on PBMCs. The sequence links TRBV27 to TRBJ1-5; TRBD1 fits 8 bases in the junction. The clonotype originates from a man aged 35 to 55 in good health and CMV-seronegative. The nucleotides are TGTGCCAGCAGTTTAAATTGGCAGGGGGCAGGTAGGGATCAGCCCCAGCATTTT. It specifies CASSLNWQGAGRDQPQHF.